The clone carrying this T cell receptor (beta chain) was detected a few times. This entry is derived from a study of blood T cell repertoires in COVID-19. Overall study: Sample material is recorded as cDNA or gDNA derived from T cells, B-cell-depleted T cells, or PBMCs.

Only in-frame clones appear in the TCRdb table, and some are missing; sequencing was by immunoSEQ multiplex PCR. The sample shows around 71,000 clones, roughly 85% of them seen only once. V shed 3 bases and J shed 5 bases, with 5 bases lying between them. The CDR3 is 12 amino acids. Germline V CDR1 and CDR2: SGHTA, FQGNSA. The V and J genes are TRBV7-2 and TRBJ1-5; no firm D call. The source is an elderly man with acute or convalescent COVID-19. Sequencing was performed on peripheral blood. The DNA for the CDR3 is TGTGCCAGCAGCTTCCGAGATCAGCCCCAGCATTTT. It translates to CASSFRDQPQHF.